A selection of T cell receptor beta chains follows, all from one sample in a study of cytomegalovirus exposure and HLA in healthy donors. Profiling relied on immunoSEQ multiplex PCR, and the TCRdb table lists in-frame clones only, not all of them. The sample records a few hundred thousand clones, over 80% being singletons. The sample taken for sequencing was PBMCs. These receptors were obtained from a woman aged 30 to 39 in good health and CMV-seropositive. Each CDR3 is given with its conserved first and last residue. The D gene is left open where the match is weak. A clone size is listed for some rows: how often the clone was seen (once, few, many), or a class if it is expanded.

>NA|NA|TRBV30|TRBJ1-4
CAWSVGSFEKLFF
TGTGCCTGGAGTGTTGGTAGCTTTGAAAAACTGTTTTTT
>TRBD1|NA|TRBV7-6|TRBJ2-7
CASSTLDRDSSYEQYF
TGTGCCAGCAGCACACTGGACAGGGATTCCTCCTACGAGCAGTACTTC
>NA|NA|TRBV6-1|TRBJ1-2
CASSARKRLDGYTF
TGTGCCAGCAGTGCGAGGAAGCGACTGGATGGCTACACCTTC
>TRBD1|NA|TRBV25-1|TRBJ1-1
CASGKTGTSNTEAFF
TGTGCCAGCGGAAAGACAGGGACCTCGAACACTGAAGCTTTCTTT
>TRBD1|NA|TRBV5-1|TRBJ2-3
CASKQGGTDTQYF
TGCGCCAGCAAACAGGGGGGCACAGATACGCAGTATTTT
>NA|many|TRBV6-1|TRBJ2-7
CAASGGESSYEQYF
TGTGCCGCCTCAGGCGGGGAGAGCTCCTACGAGCAGTACTTC
>NA|NA|TRBV5-1|TRBJ2-7
CASSLSGTRSKQYF
TGCGCCAGCAGCTTGTCCGGCACGCGGTCGAAGCAGTACTTC
>TRBD1|NA|TRBV6-5|TRBJ2-7
CASSRGQGSHYEQYF
TGTGCCAGCAGTCGCGGACAGGGGTCTCACTACGAGCAGTACTTC
>NA|NA|TRBV6-1|TRBJ1-5
CAEAGDPSQPQHF
TGTGCCGAGGCGGGGGATCCAAGTCAGCCCCAGCATTTT
>NA|NA|TRBV9|TRBJ2-3
CASSEAPGSNTDTQYF
TGTGCCAGCAGCGAGGCCCCAGGGTCTAACACAGATACGCAGTATTTT
>NA|once|TRBV10-1|TRBJ1-5
CASSESGGNQPQHF
TGCGCCAGCAGTGAGTCCGGGGGCAATCAGCCCCAGCATTTT
>TRBD2|NA|TRBV7-8|TRBJ2-3
CASSVGPGTSPIAQYF
TGTGCCAGCAGCGTGGGGCCGGGGACTAGCCCAATAGCGCAGTATTTT
>NA|NA|TRBV6-1|TRBJ1-2
CASSESRGKGYGYTF
TGTGCCAGCAGTGAATCAAGGGGTAAAGGCTATGGCTACACCTTC
>TRBD2|NA|TRBV27|TRBJ2-2
CASSSRTSGRVGELFF
TGTGCCAGCAGTTCCCGGACTAGCGGGAGGGTCGGGGAGCTGTTTTTT
>NA|NA|TRBV9|TRBJ1-1
CASSVAGGGHTEAFF
TGTGCCAGCAGCGTAGCCGGGGGGGGACACACTGAAGCTTTCTTT
>NA|NA|TRBV11-3|TRBJ1-4
CASSPTGRTNEKLFF
TGTGCCAGCAGCCCAACAGGGAGAACTAATGAAAAACTGTTTTTT
>TRBD2|NA|TRBV27|TRBJ2-1
CASRPTSGLSYNEQFF
TGTGCCAGCAGACCTACTAGCGGGTTGTCCTACAATGAGCAGTTCTTC
>NA|few|TRBV7-2|TRBJ2-1
CASSSRGPLYNEQFF
TGTGCCAGCAGCTCGCGGGGCCCCCTATACAATGAGCAGTTCTTC